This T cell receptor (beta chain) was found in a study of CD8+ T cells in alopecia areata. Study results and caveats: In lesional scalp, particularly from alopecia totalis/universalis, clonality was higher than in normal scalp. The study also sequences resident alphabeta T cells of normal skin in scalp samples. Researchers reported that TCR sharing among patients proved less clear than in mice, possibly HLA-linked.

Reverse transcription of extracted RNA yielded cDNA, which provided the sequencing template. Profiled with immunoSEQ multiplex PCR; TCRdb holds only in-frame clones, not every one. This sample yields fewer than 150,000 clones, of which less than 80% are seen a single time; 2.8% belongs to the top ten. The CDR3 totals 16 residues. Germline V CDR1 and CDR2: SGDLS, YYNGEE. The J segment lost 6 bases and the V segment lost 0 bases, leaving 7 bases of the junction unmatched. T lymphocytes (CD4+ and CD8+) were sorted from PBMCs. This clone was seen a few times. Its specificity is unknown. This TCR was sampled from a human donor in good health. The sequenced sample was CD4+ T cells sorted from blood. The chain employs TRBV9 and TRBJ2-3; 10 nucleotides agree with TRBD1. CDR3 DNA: TGTGCCAGCAGCGTAGGACAGGGGGCTCGAATTGATACGCAGTATTTT. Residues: CASSVGQGARIDTQYF.